Listed below are T cell receptor beta chains from one sample, sequenced in a study of blood T cell repertoires in COVID-19. Some clones are missing from TCRdb's copy, which holds only in-frame ones; the method was immunoSEQ multiplex PCR. In the table there are around 250,000 clones, more than 75% of which are singletons. Sequencing was done on a sample of PBMCs or T cells enriched from blood (not recorded which). The source is a woman between 45 and 65 years old who had been exposed to COVID-19. The CDR3 runs from the conserved cysteine through the conserved F or W. A D gene is named only where the DNA matches it firmly. Some rows mark clone size as missing; the rest say once, few, many or name a class of expanded clone.

J gene: TRBJ1-1
CDR3 length: 14
clone size: -
D gene: TRBD1
V gene: TRBV5-4
CDR3 DNA: TGTGCCAGCAGCCCCTCTGACAGGGTCTCTGAAGCTTTCTTT
CDR3 protein: CASSPSDRVSEAFF

J gene: TRBJ2-1
CDR3 length: 15
clone size: few
D gene: -
V gene: TRBV30
CDR3 DNA: TGTGCCTGGCATGACACCCAGAGCTCCTACAATGAGCAGTTCTTC
CDR3 protein: CAWHDTQSSYNEQFF

J gene: TRBJ1-4
CDR3 length: 13
clone size: -
D gene: -
V gene: TRBV18
CDR3 DNA: TGTGCCAGCTCACCTACGGTGGGCGAAAAACTGTTTTTT
CDR3 protein: CASSPTVGEKLFF

J gene: TRBJ2-3
CDR3 length: 14
clone size: -
D gene: TRBD2
V gene: TRBV7-8
CDR3 DNA: TGTGCCAGCAGCTTAGGGAAGCGGGGAGATACGCAGTATTTT
CDR3 protein: CASSLGKRGDTQYF

J gene: TRBJ1-1
CDR3 length: 13
clone size: -
D gene: -
V gene: TRBV12-3/TRBV12-4
CDR3 DNA: TGTGCCAGCAGTTTATATGCAGGTCCTGAAGCTTTCTTT
CDR3 protein: CASSLYAGPEAFF

J gene: TRBJ2-2
CDR3 length: 16
clone size: -
D gene: TRBD1
V gene: TRBV7-2
CDR3 DNA: TGTGCCAGCAGCCCAAGGACCCACAGGGGGACCGGGGAGCTGTTTTTT
CDR3 protein: CASSPRTHRGTGELFF

J gene: TRBJ2-5
CDR3 length: 15
clone size: -
D gene: TRBD2
V gene: TRBV6-5
CDR3 DNA: TGTGCCAGCAGCGGACTAGCGGGGGGTCAAGAGACCCAGTACTTC
CDR3 protein: CASSGLAGGQETQYF

J gene: TRBJ2-2
CDR3 length: 15
clone size: -
D gene: TRBD2
V gene: TRBV5-5
CDR3 DNA: TGTGCCAGCAGCCGTAGCGGGGTCGACACCGGGGAGCTGTTTTTT
CDR3 protein: CASSRSGVDTGELFF

J gene: TRBJ1-2
CDR3 length: 13
clone size: -
D gene: -
V gene: TRBV25-1
CDR3 DNA: TGTGCCAGCAGCCAATCCCGGGGGGGTGGCTACACCTTC
CDR3 protein: CASSQSRGGGYTF

J gene: TRBJ2-1
CDR3 length: 15
clone size: -
D gene: -
V gene: TRBV29-1
CDR3 DNA: TGCAGCGTTCTTCTTAGGGGGATGCTCCACAATGAGCAGTTCTTC
CDR3 protein: CSVLLRGMLHNEQFF

J gene: TRBJ1-1
CDR3 length: 15
clone size: once
D gene: TRBD1
V gene: TRBV19
CDR3 DNA: TGTGCCAGTAGTATTCAGGGGGCCGGTAACACTGAAGCTTTCTTT
CDR3 protein: CASSIQGAGNTEAFF

J gene: TRBJ1-1
CDR3 length: 14
clone size: -
D gene: -
V gene: TRBV7-2
CDR3 DNA: TGTGCCAGCAGCCTAAAAGGGGGGGGGACTGAAGCTTTCTTT
CDR3 protein: CASSLKGGGTEAFF

J gene: TRBJ2-7
CDR3 length: 16
clone size: -
D gene: TRBD2
V gene: TRBV18
CDR3 DNA: TGTGCCAGCTCACCACCTCCCTTGCGGGGGTACGACGAGCAGTACTTC
CDR3 protein: CASSPPPLRGYDEQYF

J gene: TRBJ1-1
CDR3 length: 13
clone size: -
D gene: -
V gene: TRBV5-6
CDR3 DNA: TGTGCCAGCAGTCACTACCCGAACACTGAAGCTTTCTTT
CDR3 protein: CASSHYPNTEAFF

J gene: TRBJ2-4
CDR3 length: 19
clone size: once
D gene: -
V gene: TRBV3-1/TRBV3-2
CDR3 DNA: TGTGCCAGCAGCCAAGATTGGTCAGGCCATAACGTAGCCAAAAACATTCAGTACTTC
CDR3 protein: CASSQDWSGHNVAKNIQYF

J gene: TRBJ1-2
CDR3 length: 13
clone size: -
D gene: TRBD1
V gene: TRBV19
CDR3 DNA: TGTGCCAGTAGTACGGACAGGGGGACTGGCTACACCTTC
CDR3 protein: CASSTDRGTGYTF

J gene: TRBJ1-5
CDR3 length: 15
clone size: -
D gene: -
V gene: TRBV7-2
CDR3 DNA: TGTGCCAGCAGCTTCATGGGGGGGATAGATCAGCCCCAGCATTTT
CDR3 protein: CASSFMGGIDQPQHF

J gene: TRBJ1-3
CDR3 length: 15
clone size: -
D gene: TRBD1
V gene: TRBV30
CDR3 DNA: TGTGCCTGGAGTGTAAGAAGGACAGGCGGAAACACCATATATTTT
CDR3 protein: CAWSVRRTGGNTIYF

J gene: TRBJ1-2
CDR3 length: 14
clone size: -
D gene: -
V gene: TRBV6-5
CDR3 DNA: TGTGCCAGCAGCCCCCGGGGTCAGAACTATGGCTACACCTTC
CDR3 protein: CASSPRGQNYGYTF

J gene: TRBJ2-2
CDR3 length: 14
clone size: -
D gene: -
V gene: TRBV6-5
CDR3 DNA: TGTGCCAGCACGGAGCCAGCGAACACCGGGGAGCTGTTTTTT
CDR3 protein: CASTEPANTGELFF

J gene: TRBJ1-2
CDR3 length: 14
clone size: few
D gene: -
V gene: TRBV21-1
CDR3 DNA: TGTGCCAGCAGCCATCAGGGCTCAAACTATGGCTACACCTTC
CDR3 protein: CASSHQGSNYGYTF

J gene: TRBJ2-1
CDR3 length: 15
clone size: -
D gene: -
V gene: TRBV10-3
CDR3 DNA: TGTGCCATCAGTGAGTCGGGAGGGGGGGAAGGTGAGCAGTTCTTC
CDR3 protein: CAISESGGGEGEQFF

J gene: TRBJ2-7
CDR3 length: 15
clone size: -
D gene: TRBD2
V gene: TRBV7-2
CDR3 DNA: TGTGCCAGCAGCTCCACTAGCGGGGGCTTCTACGAGCAGTACTTC
CDR3 protein: CASSSTSGGFYEQYF

J gene: TRBJ2-3
CDR3 length: 15
clone size: -
D gene: TRBD1
V gene: TRBV28
CDR3 DNA: TGTGCCAGCAGTTTAAGGGGACAGGGCCCAGATACGCAGTATTTT
CDR3 protein: CASSLRGQGPDTQYF

J gene: TRBJ2-1
CDR3 length: 17
clone size: -
D gene: TRBD2
V gene: TRBV5-1
CDR3 DNA: TGCGCCAGCAGCTTGGGACGGACTAGCGGGAGCTACAATGAGCAGTTCTTC
CDR3 protein: CASSLGRTSGSYNEQFF

J gene: TRBJ1-2
CDR3 length: 12
clone size: -
D gene: -
V gene: TRBV3-1/TRBV3-2
CDR3 DNA: TGTGCCAGCAGCCTAAGGGAGTATGGCTACACCTTC
CDR3 protein: CASSLREYGYTF

J gene: TRBJ2-7
CDR3 length: 13
clone size: -
D gene: TRBD1
V gene: TRBV19
CDR3 DNA: TGTGCCAGTAGTAGGGACAGTTCCTACGAGCAGTACTTC
CDR3 protein: CASSRDSSYEQYF

J gene: TRBJ1-1
CDR3 length: 14
clone size: many
D gene: -
V gene: TRBV11-1
CDR3 DNA: TGTGCCAGCAGCTTACGCAGGGTCACCGAAAAGGCTTTCTTT
CDR3 protein: CASSLRRVTEKAFF

J gene: TRBJ2-5
CDR3 length: 13
clone size: -
D gene: -
V gene: TRBV2
CDR3 DNA: TGTGCCAGCAGGCGCACCGGGGAAGAGACCCAGTACTTC
CDR3 protein: CASRRTGEETQYF

J gene: TRBJ2-3
CDR3 length: 15
clone size: few
D gene: TRBD2
V gene: TRBV7-9
CDR3 DNA: TGTGCCAGCAGCTTAGCGGAGACTAGCGGGGATACGCAGTATTTT
CDR3 protein: CASSLAETSGDTQYF

J gene: TRBJ1-1
CDR3 length: 13
clone size: -
D gene: TRBD1
V gene: TRBV20-1
CDR3 DNA: TGCAGTGCTAGTCGGGACAGGGACACTGAAGCTTTCTTT
CDR3 protein: CSASRDRDTEAFF

J gene: TRBJ2-2
CDR3 length: 15
clone size: -
D gene: TRBD1
V gene: TRBV10-3
CDR3 DNA: TGTGCCATCAGTGGAGACAGGGGATTCACCGGGGAGCTGTTTTTT
CDR3 protein: CAISGDRGFTGELFF

J gene: TRBJ2-7
CDR3 length: 13
clone size: -
D gene: -
V gene: TRBV10-2
CDR3 DNA: TGCGCCAGCAGAGAGACTAACGCCTACGAGCAGTACTTC
CDR3 protein: CASRETNAYEQYF

J gene: TRBJ1-2
CDR3 length: 12
clone size: -
D gene: -
V gene: TRBV3-1/TRBV3-2
CDR3 DNA: TGTGCCAGCAGCCAAGTCGAGGGTATACACACCTTC
CDR3 protein: CASSQVEGIHTF

J gene: TRBJ1-2
CDR3 length: 15
clone size: -
D gene: TRBD1
V gene: TRBV27
CDR3 DNA: TGTGCCAGCAGTTGGATCTCACAGGGGTTGGGGGGCTACACCTTC
CDR3 protein: CASSWISQGLGGYTF

J gene: TRBJ1-4
CDR3 length: 13
clone size: -
D gene: TRBD1
V gene: TRBV12-3/TRBV12-4
CDR3 DNA: TGTGCCAGCAGTTTTAATGAGGGGGCAAAACTGTTTTTT
CDR3 protein: CASSFNEGAKLFF

J gene: TRBJ2-3
CDR3 length: 15
clone size: once
D gene: -
V gene: TRBV5-1
CDR3 DNA: TGCGCCAGCAGCTATTCTTTCGGGGGCACAGATACGCAGTATTTT
CDR3 protein: CASSYSFGGTDTQYF

J gene: TRBJ2-7
CDR3 length: 13
clone size: -
D gene: -
V gene: TRBV9
CDR3 DNA: TGTGCCAGCAGCTGGGGAGATTCCTACGAGCAGTACTTC
CDR3 protein: CASSWGDSYEQYF

J gene: TRBJ2-7
CDR3 length: 14
clone size: -
D gene: -
V gene: TRBV28
CDR3 DNA: TGTGCCAGCATGGGTAGAGGATGGATCTACGAGCAGTACTTC
CDR3 protein: CASMGRGWIYEQYF

J gene: TRBJ1-4
CDR3 length: 14
clone size: -
D gene: TRBD1
V gene: TRBV29-1
CDR3 DNA: TGCAGCCCCAGTCGGGACAGAGGTTATGAAAAACTGTTTTTT
CDR3 protein: CSPSRDRGYEKLFF

J gene: TRBJ1-1
CDR3 length: 14
clone size: -
D gene: -
V gene: TRBV6-5
CDR3 DNA: TGTGCCAGCAGTTACGAGGAGGGGAAGGCTGAAGCTTTCTTT
CDR3 protein: CASSYEEGKAEAFF

J gene: TRBJ2-7
CDR3 length: 13
clone size: -
D gene: -
V gene: TRBV12-3/TRBV12-4
CDR3 DNA: TGTGCCAGCGGATCCGGGATCACCTACGAGCAGTACTTC
CDR3 protein: CASGSGITYEQYF

J gene: TRBJ2-5
CDR3 length: 13
clone size: -
D gene: TRBD1
V gene: TRBV5-1
CDR3 DNA: TGCGCCAGCAGAAGGACAGGGGAAGAGACCCAGTACTTC
CDR3 protein: CASRRTGEETQYF

J gene: TRBJ2-7
CDR3 length: 15
clone size: -
D gene: TRBD1
V gene: TRBV7-2
CDR3 DNA: TGTGCCAGCAGCACTACCGGGACAGGACGAAACGAGCAGTACTTC
CDR3 protein: CASSTTGTGRNEQYF

J gene: TRBJ2-7
CDR3 length: 13
clone size: -
D gene: TRBD2
V gene: TRBV29-1
CDR3 DNA: TGCAGCGGCGGGGCGGGGGGGCCGAATGAGCAGTACTTC
CDR3 protein: CSGGAGGPNEQYF

J gene: TRBJ2-5
CDR3 length: 17
clone size: -
D gene: -
V gene: TRBV5-1
CDR3 DNA: TGCGCCAGCAGCTTGACGGCGGGGGCTCGGTACCAAGAGACCCAGTACTTC
CDR3 protein: CASSLTAGARYQETQYF

J gene: TRBJ2-7
CDR3 length: 19
clone size: -
D gene: TRBD2
V gene: TRBV4-2
CDR3 DNA: TGTGCCAGCAGCCAAGATCCGACGGGAGCGGGGGAAAGCTCCTACGAGCAGTACTTC
CDR3 protein: CASSQDPTGAGESSYEQYF

J gene: TRBJ1-4
CDR3 length: 14
clone size: -
D gene: -
V gene: TRBV19
CDR3 DNA: TGTGCCAGTAGAGACTTTACAACTAATGAAAAACTGTTTTTT
CDR3 protein: CASRDFTTNEKLFF

J gene: TRBJ1-1
CDR3 length: 15
clone size: -
D gene: -
V gene: TRBV27
CDR3 DNA: TGTGCCAGCAGTTCGTGGACAGCTGTGAACACTGAAGCTTTCTTT
CDR3 protein: CASSSWTAVNTEAFF

J gene: TRBJ2-1
CDR3 length: 13
clone size: -
D gene: -
V gene: TRBV27
CDR3 DNA: TGTGCCAGCTGGGACTTTACCTACAATGAGCAGTTCTTC
CDR3 protein: CASWDFTYNEQFF

J gene: TRBJ2-1
CDR3 length: 18
clone size: -
D gene: TRBD2
V gene: TRBV11-2
CDR3 DNA: TGTGCCAGCAGCTTAGCAGTCCCCTCTAGCGGGGGGGTTAATGAGCAGTTCTTC
CDR3 protein: CASSLAVPSSGGVNEQFF

J gene: TRBJ1-3
CDR3 length: 14
clone size: -
D gene: -
V gene: TRBV30
CDR3 DNA: TGTGCCTGGAGTAACGGAGGCAGGAGGAACACCATATATTTT
CDR3 protein: CAWSNGGRRNTIYF

J gene: TRBJ2-3
CDR3 length: 15
clone size: -
D gene: -
V gene: TRBV5-1
CDR3 DNA: TGCGCCAGCAGCCCTAGCGACACCACCACAGATACGCAGTATTTT
CDR3 protein: CASSPSDTTTDTQYF

J gene: TRBJ2-7
CDR3 length: 13
clone size: -
D gene: -
V gene: TRBV3-1/TRBV3-2
CDR3 DNA: TGTGCCAGCAGCCAAGGGCAGTACTACGAGCAGTACTTC
CDR3 protein: CASSQGQYYEQYF

J gene: TRBJ1-3
CDR3 length: 14
clone size: -
D gene: -
V gene: TRBV30
CDR3 DNA: TGTGCCTGGAGTCGCGAAGCCTCTGGAAACACCATATATTTT
CDR3 protein: CAWSREASGNTIYF

J gene: TRBJ2-3
CDR3 length: 14
clone size: -
D gene: -
V gene: TRBV5-1
CDR3 DNA: TGCGCCAGCAGTCAGTCAGCGGGCACAGATACGCAGTATTTT
CDR3 protein: CASSQSAGTDTQYF

J gene: TRBJ2-1
CDR3 length: 14
clone size: -
D gene: -
V gene: TRBV19
CDR3 DNA: TGTGCCAGTAGTATAGGTAGCGGTGGAAGTGAGCAGTTCTTC
CDR3 protein: CASSIGSGGSEQFF

J gene: TRBJ1-5
CDR3 length: 16
clone size: -
D gene: -
V gene: TRBV2
CDR3 DNA: TGTGCCAGCACCCCGAGAAGGCGGCCGATCTCTCAGCCCCAGCATTTT
CDR3 protein: CASTPRRRPISQPQHF

J gene: TRBJ1-1
CDR3 length: 15
clone size: -
D gene: TRBD1
V gene: TRBV5-8
CDR3 DNA: TGTGCCAGCAGCTTAGAGGACAGGGGGATGACTGAAGCTTTCTTT
CDR3 protein: CASSLEDRGMTEAFF

J gene: TRBJ1-2
CDR3 length: 13
clone size: -
D gene: TRBD1
V gene: TRBV7-9
CDR3 DNA: TGTGCCAGCAGCTCGGGACAGGGAGTTGGCTACACCTTC
CDR3 protein: CASSSGQGVGYTF